The 6 T cell receptor beta chains given below trace back to one sample, sequenced in a study of cytomegalovirus exposure and HLA in healthy donors. It was with 60 Vbeta and 13 Jbeta primers that the PCR ran. Sequencing used immunoSEQ multiplex PCR; TCRdb keeps in-frame clones, though not all of them. This table holds 83,000 or so clones, roughly 79% found once. The sample taken for sequencing was PBMCs. All receptors derive from a woman in her twenties or thirties in good health and CMV-seronegative.

The chain recombines TRBV6-1 with TRBJ1-2; 7 bases line up with TRBD1. This CDR3 has 15 amino acids. The junction had 7 bases not matched to a gene; V was cut back by 1 base and J by 5 bases. Germline CDR1 and CDR2: MNHNS and SASEGT. This CDR3 reads CASSEGGTGEYGYTF. As DNA, the CDR3 is TGTGCCAGCAGTGAAGGAGGAACAGGGGAGTATGGCTACACCTTC.

The chain employs TRBV6-5 and TRBJ1-3, with 7 bases aligning to TRBD1. CDR1 and CDR2 (germline): MNHEY, SVGAGI. J was trimmed by 5 bases and V by 2 bases; bases with no gene match: 3. The CDR3 length is 14 residues. CDR3 in amino acids: CASSYGDSRNTIYF. For the CDR3, the DNA is TGTGCCAGCAGTTACGGGGACAGCCGAAACACCATATATTTT.

The chain links TRBV9 to TRBJ2-2; D unresolved. The CDR3 loop spans 11 amino acids. V was shortened by 6 bases and J by 8 bases, with 8 bases between the two germline ends. Per the germline V gene, CDR1 is SGDLS and CDR2 is YYNGEE. The CDR3 here is CASTLGGELFF. CDR3 DNA sequence: TGTGCCAGCACCCTCGGGGGGGAGCTGTTTTTT.

The chain uses TRBV2 and TRBJ1-1; possibly TRBD1 for D (6 bases). The V gene lost 8 bases and the J gene lost 10 bases, with 17 bases spanning the gap. The germline V gene has CDR1 SNHLY and CDR2 FYNNEI. The CDR3 length is 12 residues. DNA for the CDR3: TGTGCCAGCCACGAGGGGGTAGGAAGAGCTTTCTTT. Translation gives CASHEGVGRAFF.

This rearrangement joins TRBV5-1 to TRBJ1-1; D call uncertain. V lost 7 bases, J lost 6 bases, and 22 bases lay in between. Germline CDR1 reads SGHRS; CDR2 reads YFSETQ. This CDR3 has 15 amino acids. The CDR3 sequence: CASHHLAYGESEAFF. In DNA form, the CDR3 reads TGCGCCAGCCACCACCTAGCCTATGGGGAATCTGAAGCTTTCTTT.

J is TRBJ1-4 and V is TRBV4-1, with TRBD1 matching over 9 bases. Trimming removed 0 bases from V and 5 bases from J; junction bases left unmatched: 4. The CDR3 runs to 16 residues. From germline, CDR1 is MGHRA and CDR2 YSYEKL. For the CDR3, the DNA is TGCGCCAGCAGCCAAGATATAGGGACAGGGAATGAAAAACTGTTTTTT. Encoded protein: CASSQDIGTGNEKLFF.